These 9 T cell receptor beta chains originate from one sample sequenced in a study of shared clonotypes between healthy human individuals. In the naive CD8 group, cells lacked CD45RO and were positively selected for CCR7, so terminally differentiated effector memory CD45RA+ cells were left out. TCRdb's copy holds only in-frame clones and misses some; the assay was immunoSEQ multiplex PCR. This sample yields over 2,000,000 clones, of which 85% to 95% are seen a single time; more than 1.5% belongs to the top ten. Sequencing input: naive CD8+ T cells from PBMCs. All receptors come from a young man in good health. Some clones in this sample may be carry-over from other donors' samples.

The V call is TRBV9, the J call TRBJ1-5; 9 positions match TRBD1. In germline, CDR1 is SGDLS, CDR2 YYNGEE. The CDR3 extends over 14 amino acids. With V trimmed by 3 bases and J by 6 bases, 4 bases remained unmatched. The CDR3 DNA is TGTGCCAGCAGCGCCCACAGGGGGCCTCAGCCCCAGCATTTT. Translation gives CASSAHRGPQPQHF.

Here the CDR3 DNA reads TGTGCCAGCAGCTTATGGGGGAACAATGAGCAGTTCTTC. It translates to CASSLWGNNEQFF. J is TRBJ2-1 and V is TRBV7-8; D is tentatively TRBD1 or TRBD2 (5 bases each). Trimming stripped 2 bases from V and 5 bases from J, with 7 bases between. CDR1 and CDR2 (germline): SGHVS, FQNEAQ. The CDR3 runs 13 residues.

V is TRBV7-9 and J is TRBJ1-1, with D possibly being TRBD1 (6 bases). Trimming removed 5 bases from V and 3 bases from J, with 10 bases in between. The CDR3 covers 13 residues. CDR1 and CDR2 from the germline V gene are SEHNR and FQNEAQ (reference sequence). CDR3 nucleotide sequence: TGTGCCAGCAGCCAAAACAGGGACACTGAAGCTTTCTTT. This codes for CASSQNRDTEAFF.

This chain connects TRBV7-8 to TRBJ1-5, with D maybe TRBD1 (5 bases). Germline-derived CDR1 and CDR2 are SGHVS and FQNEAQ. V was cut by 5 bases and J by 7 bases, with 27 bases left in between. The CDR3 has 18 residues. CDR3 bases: TGTGCCAGCAGCCCCGGTGGGGGGGATGTCACCGTAAGGCAGCCCCAGCATTTT. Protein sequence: CASSPGGGDVTVRQPQHF.

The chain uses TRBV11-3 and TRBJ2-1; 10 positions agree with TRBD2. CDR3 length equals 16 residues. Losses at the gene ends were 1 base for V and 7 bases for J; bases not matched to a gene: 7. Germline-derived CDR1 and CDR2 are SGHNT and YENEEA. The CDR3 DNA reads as TGTGCCAGCAGCTTAGGGGGGCTAGCGGGAGAGAATGAGCAGTTCTTC. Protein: CASSLGGLAGENEQFF.

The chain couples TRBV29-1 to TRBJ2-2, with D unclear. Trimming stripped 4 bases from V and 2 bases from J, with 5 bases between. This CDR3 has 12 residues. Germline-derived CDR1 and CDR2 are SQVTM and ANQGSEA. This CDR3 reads CSVGFNTGELFF. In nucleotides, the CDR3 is TGCAGCGTTGGATTTAACACCGGGGAGCTGTTTTTT.

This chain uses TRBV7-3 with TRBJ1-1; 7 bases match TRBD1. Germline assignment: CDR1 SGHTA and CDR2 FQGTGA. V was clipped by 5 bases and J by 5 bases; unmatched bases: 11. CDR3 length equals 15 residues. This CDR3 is CASSPHSDRETEAFF. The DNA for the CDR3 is TGTGCCAGCAGCCCTCATTCCGACAGGGAGACTGAAGCTTTCTTT.

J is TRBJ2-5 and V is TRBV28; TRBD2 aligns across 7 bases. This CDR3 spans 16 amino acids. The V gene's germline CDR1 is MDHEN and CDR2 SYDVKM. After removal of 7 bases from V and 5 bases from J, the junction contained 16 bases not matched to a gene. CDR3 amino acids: CASKRLREAGRETQYF. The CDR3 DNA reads TGTGCCAGCAAGAGGTTAAGGGAAGCGGGACGGGAGACCCAGTACTTC.

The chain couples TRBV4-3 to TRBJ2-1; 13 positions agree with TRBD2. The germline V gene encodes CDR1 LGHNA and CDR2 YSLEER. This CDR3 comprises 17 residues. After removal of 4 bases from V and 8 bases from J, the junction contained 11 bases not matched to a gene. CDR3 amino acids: CASSPTSGRAAGYEQFF. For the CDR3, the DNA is TGCGCCAGCAGCCCCACTAGCGGGAGGGCCGCGGGGTATGAGCAGTTCTTC.